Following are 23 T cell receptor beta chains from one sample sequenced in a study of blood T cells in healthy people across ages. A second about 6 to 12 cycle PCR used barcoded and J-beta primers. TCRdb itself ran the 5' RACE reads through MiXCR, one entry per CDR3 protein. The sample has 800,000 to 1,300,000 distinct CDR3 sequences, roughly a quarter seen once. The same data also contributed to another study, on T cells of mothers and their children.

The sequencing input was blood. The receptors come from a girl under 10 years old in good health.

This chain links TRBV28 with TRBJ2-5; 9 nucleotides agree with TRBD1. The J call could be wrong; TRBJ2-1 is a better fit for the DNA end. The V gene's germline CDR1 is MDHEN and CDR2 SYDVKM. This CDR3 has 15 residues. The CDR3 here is CASRRDREGNNEQFF. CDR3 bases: TGTGCCAGCAGGCGGGACAGGGAAGGGAACAATGAGCAGTTCTTC.

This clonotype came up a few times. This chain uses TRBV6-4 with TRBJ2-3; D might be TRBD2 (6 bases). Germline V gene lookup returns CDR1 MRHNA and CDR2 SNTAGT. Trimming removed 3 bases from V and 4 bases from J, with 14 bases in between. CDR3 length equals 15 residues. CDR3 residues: CASSEEGRGSDTQYF. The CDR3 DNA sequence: TGTGCCAGCAGTGAAGAGGGACGGGGGTCAGATACGCAGTATTTT.

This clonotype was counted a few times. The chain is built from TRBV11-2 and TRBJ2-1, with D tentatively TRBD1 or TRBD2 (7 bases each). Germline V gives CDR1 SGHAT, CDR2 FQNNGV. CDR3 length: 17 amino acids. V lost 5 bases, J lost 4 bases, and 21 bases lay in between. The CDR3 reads CASSPRGGTVLYNEQFF. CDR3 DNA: TGTGCCAGCAGCCCCAGGGGGGGGACAGTCCTTTACAATGAGCAGTTCTTC.

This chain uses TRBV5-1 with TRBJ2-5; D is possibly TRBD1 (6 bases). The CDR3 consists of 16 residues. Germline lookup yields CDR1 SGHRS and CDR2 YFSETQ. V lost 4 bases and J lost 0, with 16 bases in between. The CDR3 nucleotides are TGCGCCAGCAGCCGGATGGGGGCCGGGTACCAAGAGACCCAGTACTTC. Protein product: CASSRMGAGYQETQYF. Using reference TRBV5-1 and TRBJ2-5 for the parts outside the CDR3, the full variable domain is KAGVTQTPRYLIKTRGQQVTLSCSPISGHRSVSWYQQTPGQGLQFLFEYFSETQRNKGNFPGRFSGRQFSNSRSEMNVSTLELGDSALYLCASSRMGAGYQETQYFGPGTRLLVL.

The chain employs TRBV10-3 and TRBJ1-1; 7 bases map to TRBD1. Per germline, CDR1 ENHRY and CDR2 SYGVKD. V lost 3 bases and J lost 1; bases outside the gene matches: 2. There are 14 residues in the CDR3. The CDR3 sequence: CAISEGTENTEAFF. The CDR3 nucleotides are TGTGCCATCAGTGAAGGGACAGAGAACACTGAAGCTTTCTTT.

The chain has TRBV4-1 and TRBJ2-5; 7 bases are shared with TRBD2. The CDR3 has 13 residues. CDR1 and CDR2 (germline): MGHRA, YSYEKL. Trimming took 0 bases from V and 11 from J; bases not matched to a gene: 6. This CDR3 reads CASSQETSREQYF. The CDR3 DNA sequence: TGCGCCAGCAGCCAAGAGACTAGCAGAGAGCAGTACTTC.

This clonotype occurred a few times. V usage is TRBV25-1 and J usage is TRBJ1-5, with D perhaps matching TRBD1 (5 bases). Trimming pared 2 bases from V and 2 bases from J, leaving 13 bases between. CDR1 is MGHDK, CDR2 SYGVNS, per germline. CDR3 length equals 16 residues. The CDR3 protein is CASSEDQGDGNQPQHF. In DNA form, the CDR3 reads TGTGCCAGCAGTGAAGACCAGGGTGATGGCAATCAGCCCCAGCATTTT.

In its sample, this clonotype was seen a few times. The CDR3 protein is CSVDPATENTEAFF. In DNA form, the CDR3 reads TGCAGCGTGGACCCTGCCACAGAGAACACTGAAGCTTTCTTT. The chain recombines TRBV29-1 with TRBJ1-1; D unresolved. CDR3 length: 14 residues. Trimming took off 6 bases at V and 1 base at J, with 15 bases between the two ends. Germline-derived CDR1 and CDR2 are SQVTM and ANQGSEA.

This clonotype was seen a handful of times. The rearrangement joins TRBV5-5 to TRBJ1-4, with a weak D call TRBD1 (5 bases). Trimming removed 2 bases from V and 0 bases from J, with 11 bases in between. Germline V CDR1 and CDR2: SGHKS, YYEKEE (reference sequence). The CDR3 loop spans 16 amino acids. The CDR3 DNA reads TGTGCCAGCAGCTTTTCCACAGGATCAACTAATGAAAAACTGTTTTTT. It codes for CASSFSTGSTNEKLFF. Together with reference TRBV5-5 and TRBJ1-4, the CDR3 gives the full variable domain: DAGVTQSPTHLIKTRGQQVTLRCSPISGHKSVSWYQQVLGQGPQFIFQYYEKEERGRGNFPDRFSARQFPNYSSELNVNALLLGDSALYLCASSFSTGSTNEKLFFGSGTQLSVL.

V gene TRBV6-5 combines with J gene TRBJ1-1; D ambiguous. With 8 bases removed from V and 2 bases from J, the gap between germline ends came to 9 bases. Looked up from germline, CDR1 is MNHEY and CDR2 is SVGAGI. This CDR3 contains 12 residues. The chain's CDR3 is CASGFINTEAFF. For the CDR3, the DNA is TGTGCCAGCGGATTTATCAACACTGAAGCTTTCTTT.

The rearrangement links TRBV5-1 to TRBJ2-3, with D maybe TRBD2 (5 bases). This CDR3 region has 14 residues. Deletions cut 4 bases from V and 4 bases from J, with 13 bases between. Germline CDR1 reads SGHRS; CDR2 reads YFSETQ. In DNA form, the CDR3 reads TGCGCCAGCAGCATCACTAGTGGAGCAGATACGCAGTATTTT. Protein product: CASSITSGADTQYF.

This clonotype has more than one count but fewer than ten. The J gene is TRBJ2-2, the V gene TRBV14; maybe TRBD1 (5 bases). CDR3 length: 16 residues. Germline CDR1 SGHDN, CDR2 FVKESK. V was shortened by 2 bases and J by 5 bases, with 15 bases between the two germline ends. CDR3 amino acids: CASSQNPGFGTGELFF. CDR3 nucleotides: TGTGCCAGCAGCCAAAACCCAGGGTTCGGGACCGGGGAGCTGTTTTTT.

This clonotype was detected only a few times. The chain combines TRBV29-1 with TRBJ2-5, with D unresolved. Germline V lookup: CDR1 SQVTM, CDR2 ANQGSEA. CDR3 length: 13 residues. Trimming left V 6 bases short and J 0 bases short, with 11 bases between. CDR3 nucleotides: TGCAGCGTCGTCCCCTGGTACCAAGAGACCCAGTACTTC. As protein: CSVVPWYQETQYF.

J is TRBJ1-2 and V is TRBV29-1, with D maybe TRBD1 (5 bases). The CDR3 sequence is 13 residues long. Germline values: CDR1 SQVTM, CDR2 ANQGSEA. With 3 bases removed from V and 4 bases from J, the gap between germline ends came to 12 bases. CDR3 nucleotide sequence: TGCAGCGTTGACAGGGATGGTTCCTATGGCTACACCTTC. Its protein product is CSVDRDGSYGYTF.

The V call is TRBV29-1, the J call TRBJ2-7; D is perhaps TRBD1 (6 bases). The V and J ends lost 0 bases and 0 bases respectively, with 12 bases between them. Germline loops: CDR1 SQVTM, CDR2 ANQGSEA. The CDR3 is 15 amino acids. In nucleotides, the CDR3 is TGCAGCGTTGAAGACCAGGACAGATCCTCCTACGAGCAGTACTTC. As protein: CSVEDQDRSSYEQYF.

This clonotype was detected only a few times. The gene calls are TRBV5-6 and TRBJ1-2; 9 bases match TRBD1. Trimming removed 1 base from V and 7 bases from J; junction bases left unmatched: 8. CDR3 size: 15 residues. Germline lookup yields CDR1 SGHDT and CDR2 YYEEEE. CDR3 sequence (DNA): TGTGCCAGCAGCTTGTATTGGACAGGGGTAATTGGCTACACCTTC. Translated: CASSLYWTGVIGYTF.

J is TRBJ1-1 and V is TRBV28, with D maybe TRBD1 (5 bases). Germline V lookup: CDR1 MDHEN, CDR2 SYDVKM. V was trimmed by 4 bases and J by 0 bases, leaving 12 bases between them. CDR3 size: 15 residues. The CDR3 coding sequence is TGTGCCAGCAGTTACTTGACAGAAGTGAACACTGAAGCTTTCTTT. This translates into CASSYLTEVNTEAFF.

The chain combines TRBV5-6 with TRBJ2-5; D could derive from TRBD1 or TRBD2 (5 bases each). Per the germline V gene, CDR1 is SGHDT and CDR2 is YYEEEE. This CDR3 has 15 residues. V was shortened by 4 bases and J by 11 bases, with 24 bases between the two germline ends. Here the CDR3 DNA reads TGTGCCAGCAGCCCGGACTCAGGGACGGTTGGGGAGCAGTACTTC. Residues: CASSPDSGTVGEQYF.

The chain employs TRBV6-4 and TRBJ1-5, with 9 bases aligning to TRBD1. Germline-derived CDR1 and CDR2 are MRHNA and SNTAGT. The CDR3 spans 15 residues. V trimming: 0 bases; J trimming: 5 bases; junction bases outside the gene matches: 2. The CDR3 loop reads CASSDSTGGDQPQHF. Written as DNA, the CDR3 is TGTGCCAGCAGTGACTCGACAGGGGGAGATCAGCCCCAGCATTTT.

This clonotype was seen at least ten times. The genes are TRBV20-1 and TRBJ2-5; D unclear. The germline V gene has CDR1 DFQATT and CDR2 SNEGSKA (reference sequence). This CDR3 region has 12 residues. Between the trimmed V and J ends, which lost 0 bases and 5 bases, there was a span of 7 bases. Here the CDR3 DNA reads TGCAGTGCTAGAGAAGATAGGGAGACCCAGTACTTC. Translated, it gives CSAREDRETQYF.

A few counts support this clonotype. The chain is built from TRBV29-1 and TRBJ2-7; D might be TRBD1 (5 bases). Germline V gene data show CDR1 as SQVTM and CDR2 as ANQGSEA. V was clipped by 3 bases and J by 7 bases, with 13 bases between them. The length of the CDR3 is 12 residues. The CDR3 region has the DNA TGCAGCGTTGAGGGGCAATGGAGTGAGCAGTACTTC. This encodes CSVEGQWSEQYF.

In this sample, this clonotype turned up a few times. DNA for the CDR3: TGTGCCAGCAGCCCAAGTTCGGGGGAGGGCCAAGAGACCCAGTACTTC. Translated, it gives CASSPSSGEGQETQYF. The genes are TRBV14 and TRBJ2-5, with 7 bases fitting TRBD2. Per the germline V gene, CDR1 is SGHDN and CDR2 is FVKESK. The CDR3 has 16 amino acids. Losses at the gene ends were 4 bases for V and 1 base for J; bases not matched to a gene: 9.

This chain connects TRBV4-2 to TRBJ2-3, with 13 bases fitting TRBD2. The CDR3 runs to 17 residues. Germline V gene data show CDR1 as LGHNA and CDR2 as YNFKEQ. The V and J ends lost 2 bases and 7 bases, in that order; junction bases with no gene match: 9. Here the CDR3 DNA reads TGTGCCAGCAGCCAAAATCCCGGACTAGCGGGGGCCCATACGCAGTATTTT. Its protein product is CASSQNPGLAGAHTQYF.